This T cell receptor beta chain was documented in a study of T cells in Graves' hyperthyroidism and ophthalmopathy. Findings and caveats of the study: Blood also carried most thyroid clonotypes expanded above 0.001.

A remark on this clonotype: The antigen remains unidentified.

CDR1 is MDHEN and CDR2 is SYDVKM in the germline V gene. The CDR3 has 15 amino acids. V was trimmed by 2 bases and J by 7 bases, leaving 14 bases between them. Using RNA transcripts as the source, TCR beta CDR3 regions were amplified. The HTBI primer set was used in a first-round RT-PCR of the TCR CDR3. Each CDR3 protein gets one entry after TCRdb re-called the multiplex PCR reads with MiXCR. The profile shows roughly 180,000 distinct CDR3 sequences, about 18% of them singletons. Graves' hyperthyroidism showing no ophthalmopathy progression within 18 months was considered stable. Fresh peripheral blood, approximately 10 ml, was the source of the PBMCs.

The source of this sequence is a woman in her fifties or sixties with Graves' hyperthyroidism. This rearrangement joins TRBV28 to TRBJ1-4; D not resolved. The material sequenced was blood. CDR3 in amino acids: CASSLGPQVAEKLFF. The CDR3 DNA reads as TGTGCCAGCAGTTTAGGTCCTCAGGTCGCTGAAAAACTGTTTTTT.